A single sample is the source of the 23 T cell receptor beta chains below, sequenced in a study of control samples from healthy donors and cancer patients. Measured with immunoSEQ multiplex PCR; TCRdb has only the in-frame clones, and not every one. The table includes around 78,000 clones, about 94% detected once. Sequencing was done on a sample of blood. Every receptor here comes from a woman younger than 30 in good health.

This rearrangement joins TRBV7-2 to TRBJ2-6; no firm D call. The CDR3 has 15 amino acids. V was trimmed by 0 bases and J by 0 bases, leaving 3 bases between them. Germline assignment: CDR1 SGHTA and CDR2 FQGNSA. CDR3 sequence: CASSLASSGANVLTF. DNA of the CDR3: TGTGCCAGCAGCTTAGCCAGCTCTGGGGCCAACGTCCTGACTTTC.

V is TRBV7-2 and J is TRBJ2-3; D might be TRBD1 or TRBD2, each matching 6 bases. V was trimmed by 5 bases and J by 3 bases, leaving 9 bases between them. Germline V gives CDR1 SGHTA, CDR2 FQGNSA. There are 13 residues in the CDR3. CDR3 region: CASSGGTTDTQYF. The CDR3 DNA follows: TGTGCCAGCAGCGGAGGGACAACAGATACGCAGTATTTT. Using reference TRBV7-2 and TRBJ2-3 for the parts outside the CDR3, the full variable domain is GAGVSQSPSNKVTEKGKDVELRCDPISGHTALYWYRQSLGQGLEFLIYFQGNSAPDKSGLPSDRFSAERTGGSVSTLTIQRTQQEDSAVYLCASSGGTTDTQYFGPGTRLTVL.

The chain recombines TRBV7-9 with TRBJ2-1; no firm D call. The CDR3 spans 12 residues. The germline V gene has CDR1 SEHNR and CDR2 FQNEAQ (reference sequence). Deletions cut 6 bases from V and 7 bases from J, with 10 bases between. The CDR3 here is CASRNTANEQFF. CDR3 nucleotides: TGTGCCAGCAGAAATACAGCTAATGAGCAGTTCTTC.

The table lists this clone with a count of one. The rearrangement joins TRBV3-1 (or the pseudogene TRBV3-2) to TRBJ2-2; D remains unclear. The CDR3 has 14 amino acids. Germline V gives CDR1 LGHDT, CDR2 YNNKEL (reference sequence). V was trimmed by 0 bases and J by 6 bases, leaving 8 bases between them. This chain's CDR3 is CASSQDPAAGELFF. In DNA form, the CDR3 reads TGTGCCAGCAGCCAAGATCCGGCAGCCGGGGAGCTGTTTTTT.

V is TRBV2 and J is TRBJ1-2; D is undetermined. The germline V gene has CDR1 SNHLY and CDR2 FYNNEI. V was cut by 6 bases and J by 5 bases, with 7 bases left in between. This CDR3 spans 11 amino acids. CDR3 sequence: CASRTLYGYTF. In nucleotides, the CDR3 is TGTGCCAGCAGGACTTTGTATGGCTACACCTTC. Variable domain in full (rest from reference TRBV2 and TRBJ1-2): EPEVTQTPSHQVTQMGQEVILRCVPISNHLYFYWYRQILGQKVEFLVSFYNNEISEKSEIFDDQFSVERPDGSNFTLKIRSTKLEDSAMYFCASRTLYGYTFGSGTRLTVV.

The V and J genes are TRBV10-3 and TRBJ2-1, with a possible D match to TRBD2 (5 bases). V was clipped by 6 bases and J by 8 bases, with 14 bases between them. Germline CDR1 and CDR2: ENHRY and SYGVKD. The CDR3 is made up of 13 amino acids. The chain's CDR3 is CAISTGGRDEQFF. The CDR3 nucleotides read TGTGCCATCAGCACGGGCGGGCGGGATGAGCAGTTCTTC.

The chain links TRBV6-2 or TRBV6-3 to TRBJ2-1; 8 nucleotides match TRBD2. The V segment lost 2 bases and the J segment 8 bases; nucleotides outside the gene matches: 8. Germline V gene sequence: CDR1 MNHEY, CDR2 SVGEGT. The CDR3 is 15 residues long. The CDR3 DNA is TGTGCCAGCAGTTACAGTGGACTAGCCCCCGATGAGCAGTTCTTC. Translated: CASSYSGLAPDEQFF.

The chain uses TRBV4-2 and TRBJ2-2; 13 nucleotides align to TRBD2. Germline loops: CDR1 LGHNA, CDR2 YNFKEQ. The CDR3 consists of 16 residues. With V trimmed by 3 bases and J by 7 bases, 5 bases remained unmatched. The CDR3 DNA reads as TGTGCCAGCAGCCATAGGACTAGCGGGAGCAGCGGGGAGCTGTTTTTT. Translating it yields CASSHRTSGSSGELFF.

This clone was recorded a few times. The chain uses TRBV5-1 and TRBJ2-5, with 9 bases that match TRBD1. The junction had 8 bases not matched to a gene; V was cut back by 0 bases and J by 5 bases. Germline V gene sequence: CDR1 SGHRS, CDR2 YFSETQ. CDR3 length: 16 residues. The CDR3 DNA is TGCGCCAGCAGCTTGGATGCTAGGACAGGGGATGAGACCCAGTACTTC. Protein sequence: CASSLDARTGDETQYF. The entire variable domain, with the rest obtained from reference TRBV5-1 and TRBJ2-5, is as follows: KAGVTQTPRYLIKTRGQQVTLSCSPISGHRSVSWYQQTPGQGLQFLFEYFSETQRNKGNFPGRFSGRQFSNSRSEMNVSTLELGDSALYLCASSLDARTGDETQYFGPGTRLLVL.

V and J are TRBV28 and TRBJ1-6; the match to TRBD1 covers 10 bases. CDR3 length: 17 residues. V lost 2 bases, J lost 8 bases, and 9 bases stayed unmatched. Per the germline V gene, CDR1 is MDHEN and CDR2 is SYDVKM. The CDR3 is CASSLAGTGELYSPLHF. The CDR3 DNA reads as TGTGCCAGCAGTTTAGCAGGGACAGGGGAACTTTATTCACCCCTCCACTTT.

The sample holds one count of this clone. The chain links TRBV10-3 to TRBJ1-4, with D perhaps matching TRBD1 (5 bases). The germline V gene encodes CDR1 ENHRY and CDR2 SYGVKD. This CDR3 is built from 14 residues. V gave up 8 bases and J gave up 2 bases, with 12 bases separating them. CDR3 in DNA: TGTGCCATCGGGGGAGGGTCGACTAATGAAAAACTGTTTTTT. Translating it yields CAIGGGSTNEKLFF.

V is TRBV11-2 and J is TRBJ1-1; tentative D call: TRBD1 (5 bases). CDR1 SGHAT and CDR2 FQNNGV come from the germline V gene. Between the trimmed V and J ends, which lost 5 bases and 5 bases, there was a span of 21 bases. The CDR3 loop spans 16 amino acids. CDR3 in DNA: TGTGCCAGCAGCAACAGAGGACATCTACGCAGAACTGAAGCTTTCTTT. Translating it yields CASSNRGHLRRTEAFF. Complete variable domain (other parts from reference TRBV11-2 and TRBJ1-1): EAGVAQSPRYKIIEKRQSVAFWCNPISGHATLYWYQQILGQGPKLLIQFQNNGVVDDSQLPKDRFSAERLKGVDSTLKIQPAKLEDSAVYLCASSNRGHLRRTEAFFGQGTRLTVV.

The CDR3 DNA reads TGTGCCAGCAGCTTATGGGGTTCCGGAAACACCATATATTTT. It encodes CASSLWGSGNTIYF. The chain is built from TRBV7-2 and TRBJ1-3; D call uncertain. CDR1 is SGHTA, CDR2 FQGNSA, per germline. The length of the CDR3 is 14 residues. Trimming cost V 2 bases and J 4 bases, with 9 bases left between them.

The rearrangement links TRBV6-1 to TRBJ1-2, with 10 bases fitting TRBD1. The CDR3 loop spans 14 amino acids. From germline, CDR1 is MNHNS and CDR2 SASEGT. Unmatched junction bases numbered 0, after V lost 3 bases and J lost 2 bases. Here the CDR3 reads CASSEGQGNYGYTF. In nucleotides, the CDR3 is TGTGCCAGCAGTGAGGGACAGGGGAACTATGGCTACACCTTC.

As DNA, the CDR3 is TGTGCCAGCAGTGAAAGCAGGGGGAATTCACCCCTCCACTTT. This translates into CASSESRGNSPLHF. V is TRBV2 and J is TRBJ1-6, with 7 nucleotides matching TRBD1. J gave up 7 bases and V 2 bases, and 2 bases lay outside the gene matches. Germline loops: CDR1 SNHLY, CDR2 FYNNEI. The CDR3 sequence is 14 residues long.

The rearrangement joins TRBV7-9 to TRBJ2-2; 7 bases are shared with TRBD2. J was trimmed by 0 bases and V by 3 bases; bases with no gene match: 4. Germline V gene data show CDR1 as SEHNR and CDR2 as FQNEAQ (reference sequence). This CDR3 comprises 16 residues. CDR3 in amino acids: CASSFSAGTNTGELFF. CDR3 nucleotide sequence: TGTGCCAGCAGCTTTTCAGCGGGGACGAACACCGGGGAGCTGTTTTTT.

CDR3 region: CASRKATGGNEKLFF. The DNA for the CDR3 is TGTGCCAGCAGGAAAGCGACAGGGGGGAATGAAAAACTGTTTTTT. The gene calls are TRBV6-5 and TRBJ1-4, with 9 bases lining up with TRBD1. Germline assignment: CDR1 MNHEY and CDR2 SVGAGI. The length of the CDR3 is 15 residues. The trim removed 6 bases at V and 5 bases at J, leaving 7 bases unmatched.

The V call is TRBV2, the J call TRBJ1-1; D possibly corresponds to TRBD1 (6 bases). The CDR3 sequence is 19 residues long. With 4 bases removed from V and 0 bases from J, the gap between germline ends came to 24 bases. CDR1 is SNHLY and CDR2 is FYNNEI in the germline V gene. CDR3 loop: CASSVPLVQGPRLNTEAFF. The CDR3 DNA sequence: TGTGCCAGCAGTGTCCCCCTCGTACAGGGACCGAGGTTGAACACTGAAGCTTTCTTT.

This clone was seen a single time. The chain employs TRBV9 and TRBJ2-2, with D possibly matching TRBD1 (6 bases). Germline CDR1 and CDR2: SGDLS and YYNGEE. The CDR3 has 14 residues. V dropped 3 bases and J dropped 5 bases, with 11 bases sitting between them. Here the CDR3 reads CASSALQGTGELFF. The DNA of the CDR3 is TGTGCCAGCAGCGCACTACAGGGTACCGGGGAGCTGTTTTTT.

The chain joins TRBV28 to TRBJ1-1, with TRBD1 as a possible D gene (5 bases). V lost 10 bases and J lost 6, with 21 bases in between. Germline CDR1 and CDR2: MDHEN and SYDVKM. The CDR3 contains 14 residues. The CDR3 sequence is CATGTTSNTAEAFF. The DNA for the CDR3 is TGTGCCACCGGGACGACCTCAAACACTGCTGAAGCTTTCTTT.

The V gene is TRBV18, the J gene TRBJ2-7, with D possibly being TRBD1 (6 bases). V dropped 3 bases and J dropped 6 bases, with 12 bases sitting between them. Germline V gene sequence: CDR1 KGHSH, CDR2 LQKENI. The CDR3 covers 13 residues. DNA for the CDR3: TGTGCCAGCTCACCCCCGACAGGATCCGAGCAGTACTTC. It yields the protein CASSPPTGSEQYF. The complete variable domain, with remaining parts taken from reference TRBV18 and TRBJ2-7, reads NAGVMQNPRHLVRRRGQEARLRCSPMKGHSHVYWYRQLPEEGLKFMVYLQKENIIDESGMPKERFSAEFPKEGPSILRIQQVVRGDSAAYFCASSPPTGSEQYFGPGTRLTVT.

The chain couples TRBV18 to TRBJ2-6; the match to TRBD1 covers 9 bases. Unmatched junction bases numbered 7, after V lost 4 bases and J lost 0 bases. The germline V gene encodes CDR1 KGHSH and CDR2 LQKENI. The CDR3 is 18 amino acids. CDR3 nucleotides: TGTGCCAGCTCACGCGCGGACAGGGGTTACTCTGGGGCCAACGTCCTGACTTTC. It is translated as CASSRADRGYSGANVLTF.

The rearrangement links TRBV11-2 to TRBJ1-4, with D perhaps TRBD1 (6 bases). The CDR3 runs to 18 residues. The V end lost 2 bases, the J end lost 3 bases, and 19 bases lay between the germline ends. The germline V gene encodes CDR1 SGHAT and CDR2 FQNNGV. Here the CDR3 DNA reads TGTGCCAGCAGCTTATCTTGGGGGGGCTTGTCAGCTAATGAAAAACTGTTTTTT. Its translation is CASSLSWGGLSANEKLFF.